This T cell receptor beta chain was sequenced in a study of control samples from healthy donors and cancer patients. This clone appeared a few times. Produced via immunoSEQ multiplex PCR; TCRdb's table is partial and in-frame only. The sample has about 160,000 clones; 94% are singletons. The length of the CDR3 is 13 residues. The germline gives CDR1 KGHSH, CDR2 LQKENI. V gave up 3 bases and J gave up 4 bases, with 7 bases separating them. The chain joins TRBV18 to TRBJ1-5; D uncertain. Specimen: blood. The receptor was isolated from a woman between 40 and 55 years old in good health. The CDR3 DNA reads as TGTGCCAGCTCACCTTGGATAAATCAGCCCCAGCATTTT. It encodes CASSPWINQPQHF.